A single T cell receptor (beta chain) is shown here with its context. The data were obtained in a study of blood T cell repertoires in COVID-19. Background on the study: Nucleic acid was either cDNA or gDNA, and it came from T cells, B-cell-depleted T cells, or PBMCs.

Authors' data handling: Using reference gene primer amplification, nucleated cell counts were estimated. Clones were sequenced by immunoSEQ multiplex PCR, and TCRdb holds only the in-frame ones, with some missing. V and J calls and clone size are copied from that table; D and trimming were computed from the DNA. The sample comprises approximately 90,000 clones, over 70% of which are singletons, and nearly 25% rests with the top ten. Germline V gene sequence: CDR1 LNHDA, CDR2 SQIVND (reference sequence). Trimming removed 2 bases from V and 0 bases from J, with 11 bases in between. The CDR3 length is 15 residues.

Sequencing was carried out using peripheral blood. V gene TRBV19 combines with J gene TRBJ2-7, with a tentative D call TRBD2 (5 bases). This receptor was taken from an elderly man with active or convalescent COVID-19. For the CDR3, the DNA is TGTGCCAGTAGTATACGTGAGGACTCCTCCTACGAGCAGTACTTC. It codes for CASSIREDSSYEQYF.